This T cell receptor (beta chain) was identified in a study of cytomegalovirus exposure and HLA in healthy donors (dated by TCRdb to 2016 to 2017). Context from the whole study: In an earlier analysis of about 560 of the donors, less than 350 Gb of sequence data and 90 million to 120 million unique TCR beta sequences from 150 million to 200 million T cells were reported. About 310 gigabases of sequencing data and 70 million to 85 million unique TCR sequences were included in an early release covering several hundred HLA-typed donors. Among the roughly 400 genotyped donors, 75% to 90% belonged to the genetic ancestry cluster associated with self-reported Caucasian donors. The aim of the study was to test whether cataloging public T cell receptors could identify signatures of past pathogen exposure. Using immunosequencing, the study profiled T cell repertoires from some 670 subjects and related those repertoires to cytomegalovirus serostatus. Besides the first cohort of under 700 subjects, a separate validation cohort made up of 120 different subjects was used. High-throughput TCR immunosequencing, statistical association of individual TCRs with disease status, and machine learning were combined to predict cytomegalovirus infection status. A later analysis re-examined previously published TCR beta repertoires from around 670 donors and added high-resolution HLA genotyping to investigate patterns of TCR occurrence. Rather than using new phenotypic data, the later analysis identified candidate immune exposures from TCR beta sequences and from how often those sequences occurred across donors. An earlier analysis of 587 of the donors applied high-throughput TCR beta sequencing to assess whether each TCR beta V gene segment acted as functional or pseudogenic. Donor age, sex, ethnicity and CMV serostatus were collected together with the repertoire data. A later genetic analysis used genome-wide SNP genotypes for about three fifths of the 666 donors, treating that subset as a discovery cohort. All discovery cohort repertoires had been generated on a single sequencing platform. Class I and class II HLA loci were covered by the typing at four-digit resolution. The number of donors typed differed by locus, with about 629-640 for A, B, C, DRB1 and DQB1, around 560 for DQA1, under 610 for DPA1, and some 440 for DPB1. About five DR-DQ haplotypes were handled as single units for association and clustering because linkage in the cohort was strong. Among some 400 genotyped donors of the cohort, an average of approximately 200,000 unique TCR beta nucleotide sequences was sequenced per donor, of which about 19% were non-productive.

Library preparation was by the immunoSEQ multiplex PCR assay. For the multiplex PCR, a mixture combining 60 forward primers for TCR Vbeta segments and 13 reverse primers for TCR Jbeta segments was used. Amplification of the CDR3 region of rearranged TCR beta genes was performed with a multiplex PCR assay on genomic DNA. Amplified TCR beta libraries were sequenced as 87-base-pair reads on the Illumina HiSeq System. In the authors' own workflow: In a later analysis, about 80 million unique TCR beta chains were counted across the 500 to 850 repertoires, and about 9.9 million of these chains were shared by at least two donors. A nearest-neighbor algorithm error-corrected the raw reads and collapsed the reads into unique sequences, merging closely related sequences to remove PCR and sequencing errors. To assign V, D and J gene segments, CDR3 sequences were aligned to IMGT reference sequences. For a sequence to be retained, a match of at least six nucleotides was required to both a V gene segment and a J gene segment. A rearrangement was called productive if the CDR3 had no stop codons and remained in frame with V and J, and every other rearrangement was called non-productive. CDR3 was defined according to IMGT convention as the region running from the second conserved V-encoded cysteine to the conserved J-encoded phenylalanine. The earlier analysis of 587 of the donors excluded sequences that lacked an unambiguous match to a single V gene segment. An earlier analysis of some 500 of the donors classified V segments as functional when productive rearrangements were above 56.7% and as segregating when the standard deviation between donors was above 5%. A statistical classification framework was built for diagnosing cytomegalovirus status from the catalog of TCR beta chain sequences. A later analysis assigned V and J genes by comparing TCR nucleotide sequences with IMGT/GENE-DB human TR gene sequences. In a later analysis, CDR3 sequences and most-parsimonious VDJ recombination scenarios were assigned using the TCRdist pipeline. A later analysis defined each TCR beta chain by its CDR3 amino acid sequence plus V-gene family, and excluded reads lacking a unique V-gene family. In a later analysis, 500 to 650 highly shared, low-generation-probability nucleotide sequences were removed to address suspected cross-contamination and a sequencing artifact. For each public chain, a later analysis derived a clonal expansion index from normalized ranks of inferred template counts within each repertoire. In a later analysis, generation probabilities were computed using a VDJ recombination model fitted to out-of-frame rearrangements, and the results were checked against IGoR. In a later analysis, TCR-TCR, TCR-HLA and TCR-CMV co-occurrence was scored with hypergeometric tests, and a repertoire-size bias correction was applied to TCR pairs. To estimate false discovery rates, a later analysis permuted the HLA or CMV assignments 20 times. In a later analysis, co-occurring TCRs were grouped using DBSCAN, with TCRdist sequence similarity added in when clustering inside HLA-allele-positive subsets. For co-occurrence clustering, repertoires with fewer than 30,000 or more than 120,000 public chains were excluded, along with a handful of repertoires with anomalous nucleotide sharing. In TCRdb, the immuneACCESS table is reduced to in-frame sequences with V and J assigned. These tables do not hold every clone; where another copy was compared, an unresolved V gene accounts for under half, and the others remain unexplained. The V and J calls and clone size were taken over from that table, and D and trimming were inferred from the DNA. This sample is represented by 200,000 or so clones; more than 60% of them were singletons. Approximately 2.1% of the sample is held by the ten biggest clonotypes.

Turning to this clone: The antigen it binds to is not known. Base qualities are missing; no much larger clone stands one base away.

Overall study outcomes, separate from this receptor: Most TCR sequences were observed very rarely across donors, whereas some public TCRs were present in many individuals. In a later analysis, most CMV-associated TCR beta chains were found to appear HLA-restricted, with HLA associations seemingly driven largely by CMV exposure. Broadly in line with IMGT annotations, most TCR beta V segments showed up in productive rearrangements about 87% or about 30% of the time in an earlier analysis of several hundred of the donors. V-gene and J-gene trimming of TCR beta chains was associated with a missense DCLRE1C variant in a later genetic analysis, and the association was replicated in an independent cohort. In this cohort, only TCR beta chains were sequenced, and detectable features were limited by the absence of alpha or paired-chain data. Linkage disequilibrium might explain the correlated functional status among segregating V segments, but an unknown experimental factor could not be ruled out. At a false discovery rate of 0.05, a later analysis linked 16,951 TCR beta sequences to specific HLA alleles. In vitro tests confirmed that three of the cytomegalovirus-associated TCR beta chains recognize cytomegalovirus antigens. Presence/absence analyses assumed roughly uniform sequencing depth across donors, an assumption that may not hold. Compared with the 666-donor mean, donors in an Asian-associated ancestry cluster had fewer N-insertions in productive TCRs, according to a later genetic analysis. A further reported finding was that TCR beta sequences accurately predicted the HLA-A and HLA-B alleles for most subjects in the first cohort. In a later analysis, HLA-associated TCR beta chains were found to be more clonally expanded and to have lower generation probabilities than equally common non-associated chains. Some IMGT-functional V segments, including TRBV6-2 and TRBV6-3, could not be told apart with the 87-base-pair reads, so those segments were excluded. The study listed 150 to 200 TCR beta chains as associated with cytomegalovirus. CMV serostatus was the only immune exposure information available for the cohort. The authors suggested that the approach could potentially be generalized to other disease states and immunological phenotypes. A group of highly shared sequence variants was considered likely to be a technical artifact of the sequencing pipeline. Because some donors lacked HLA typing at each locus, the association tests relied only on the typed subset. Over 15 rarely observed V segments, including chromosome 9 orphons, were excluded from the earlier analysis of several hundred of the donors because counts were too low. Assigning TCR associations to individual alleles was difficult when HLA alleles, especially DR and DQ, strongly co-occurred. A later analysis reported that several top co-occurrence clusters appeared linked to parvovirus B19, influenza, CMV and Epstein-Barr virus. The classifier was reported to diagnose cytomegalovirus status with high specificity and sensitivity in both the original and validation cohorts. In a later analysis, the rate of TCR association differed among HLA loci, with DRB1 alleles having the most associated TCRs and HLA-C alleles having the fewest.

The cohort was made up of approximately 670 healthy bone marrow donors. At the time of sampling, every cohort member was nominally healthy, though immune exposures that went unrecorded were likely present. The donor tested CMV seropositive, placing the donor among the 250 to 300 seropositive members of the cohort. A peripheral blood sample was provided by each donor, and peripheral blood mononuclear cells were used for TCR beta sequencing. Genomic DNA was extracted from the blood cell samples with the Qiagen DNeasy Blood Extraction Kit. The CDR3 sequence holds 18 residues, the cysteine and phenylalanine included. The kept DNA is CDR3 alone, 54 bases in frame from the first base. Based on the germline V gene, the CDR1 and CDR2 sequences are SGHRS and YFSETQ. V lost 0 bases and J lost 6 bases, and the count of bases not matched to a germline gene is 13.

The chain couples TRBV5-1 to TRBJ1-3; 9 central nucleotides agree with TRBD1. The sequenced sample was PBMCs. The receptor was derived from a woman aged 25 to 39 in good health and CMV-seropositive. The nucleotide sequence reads TGCGCCAGCAGCTTGGGCTCATCGGGACAGGGTTCCGTAAACACCATATATTTT. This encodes CASSLGSSGQGSVNTIYF.